This TCR beta chain was retrieved from a study of identifying expanded T cells in peripheral blood. Produced via immunoSEQ multiplex PCR; TCRdb's table is partial and in-frame only. The sample records some 80,000 clones, approximately 90% being singletons. Sequenced input: blood. The TCR sequence derives from a person aged 18 to 70 in good health.

The CDR3 DNA reads TGTGCCAGCCAGACCCCATCCTCCTACGAGCAGTACTTC. Its translation is CASQTPSSYEQYF. The rearrangement uses TRBV6-1 and TRBJ2-7; unclear D gene. V dropped 8 bases and J dropped 0 bases, with 11 bases sitting between them. The CDR3 sequence is 13 residues long. The germline V gene has CDR1 MNHNS and CDR2 SASEGT.